Presented here are 28 T cell receptor beta chains from one specimen sequenced in a study of cytomegalovirus exposure and HLA in healthy donors. Use of 60 Vbeta and 13 Jbeta primers characterized the PCR. Assay: immunoSEQ multiplex PCR; the TCRdb copy retains only in-frame clones and omits some. This repertoire shows 150,000 to 200,000 clones, about 80% found once; its top ten account for 4.8%. Sequencing input: PBMCs. The receptors come from a man between 18 and 35 years old in good health and CMV-seronegative.

This chain joins TRBV6-6 and TRBJ2-7; D gene ambiguous. The V gene lost 7 bases and the J gene lost 5 bases, with 12 bases spanning the gap. The CDR3 runs to 12 residues. Per germline, CDR1 MNHNY and CDR2 SVGAGI (reference sequence). CDR3 in amino acids: CASITPGNEQYF. The CDR3 nucleotides are TGTGCCAGCATCACCCCAGGAAACGAGCAGTACTTC.

The CDR3 sequence: CASSSGTVIIMNTEAFF. DNA of the CDR3: TGTGCCAGCAGCTCCGGGACAGTTATTATTATGAACACTGAAGCTTTCTTT. This chain connects TRBV7-9 to TRBJ1-1; 7 positions match TRBD1. CDR3 size: 17 residues. Trimming at V came to 4 bases and at J to 0 bases, leaving 11 bases not matched to a gene. Germline assignment: CDR1 SEHNR and CDR2 FQNEAQ (reference sequence).

The chain is built from TRBV27 and TRBJ2-7; 7 positions agree with TRBD1. The CDR3 loop spans 14 amino acids. Germline values: CDR1 MNHEY, CDR2 SMNVEV (reference sequence). The J segment lost 4 bases and the V segment lost 5 bases, leaving 8 bases of the junction unmatched. The CDR3 region is CASSPTGFLYEQYF. The CDR3 DNA reads as TGTGCCAGCAGTCCGACAGGGTTTCTTTACGAGCAGTACTTC.

The chain links TRBV5-1 to TRBJ2-7; 8 positions agree with TRBD2. J lost 1 base, V lost 0 bases, and 3 bases had no gene match. This CDR3 spans 15 amino acids. Looked up from germline, CDR1 is SGHRS and CDR2 is YFSETQ. The CDR3 spells CASSLAGGGSYEQYF. The CDR3 nucleotides are TGCGCCAGCAGCTTGGCGGGGGGGGGATCCTACGAGCAGTACTTC.

The rearrangement joins TRBV19 to TRBJ1-1; 7 nucleotides match TRBD1. The germline V gene has CDR1 LNHDA and CDR2 SQIVND (reference sequence). The CDR3 length is 15 residues. V lost 6 bases, J lost 0 bases, and 7 bases stayed unmatched. The DNA for the CDR3 is TGTGCCAGTAGAGGATTGGGACAGTTGAACACTGAAGCTTTCTTT. The encoded protein is CASRGLGQLNTEAFF. Full variable domain (rest looked up from reference TRBV19 and TRBJ1-1): DGGITQSPKYLFRKEGQNVTLSCEQNLNHDAMYWYRQDPGQGLRLIYYSQIVNDFQKGDIAEGYSVSREKKESFPLTVTSAQKNPTAFYLCASRGLGQLNTEAFFGQGTRLTVV.

V usage is TRBV29-1 and J usage is TRBJ2-7; 8 bases are shared with TRBD1. The CDR3 has 14 amino acids. V dropped 5 bases and J dropped 2; count of bases not matched to a gene: 8. Germline V gene sequence: CDR1 SQVTM, CDR2 ANQGSEA. The CDR3 sequence is CSVSGTGLTYEQYF. DNA for the CDR3: TGCAGCGTTTCCGGGACAGGACTAACCTACGAGCAGTACTTC.

The CDR3 coding sequence is TGTGCCATCCCAAGGGGGAACACCGGGGAGCTGTTTTTT. Translation: CAIPRGNTGELFF. V is TRBV10-3 and J is TRBJ2-2; tentative D call: TRBD1 (5 bases). The CDR3 extends over 13 amino acids. Germline lookup yields CDR1 ENHRY and CDR2 SYGVKD. Trimming left V 8 bases short and J 1 base short, with 8 bases between.

This chain connects TRBV7-2 to TRBJ1-4, with TRBD1 matching 9 bases. Trimming removed 5 bases from V and 5 bases from J; junction bases left unmatched: 3. The CDR3 covers 14 residues. In germline, CDR1 is SGHTA, CDR2 FQGNSA. CDR3 coding DNA: TGTGCCAGCAGCAAGGACAGGGGAAATGAAAAACTGTTTTTT. Encoded protein: CASSKDRGNEKLFF.

The V and J genes are TRBV28 and TRBJ2-1, with TRBD2 identical over 12 bases. CDR3 length equals 18 residues. J was trimmed by 11 bases and V by 2 bases; bases with no gene match: 16. CDR1 is MDHEN and CDR2 is SYDVKM in the germline V gene. CDR3 nucleotides: TGTGCCAGCAGTTTAATAGGACTAGCGGGATCCACCCTCGGGAAGCAGTTCTTC. Residues: CASSLIGLAGSTLGKQFF.

The J gene is TRBJ2-1, the V gene TRBV6-1; 9 nucleotides align to TRBD2. The germline V gene has CDR1 MNHNS and CDR2 SASEGT. Trimming at V came to 3 bases and at J to 9 bases, leaving 9 bases not matched to a gene. This CDR3 has 15 amino acids. CDR3 loop: CASSDPSGAPAEQFF. DNA of the CDR3: TGTGCCAGCAGTGACCCTAGCGGGGCCCCGGCTGAGCAGTTCTTC.

The rearrangement uses TRBV2 and TRBJ2-7; 10 bases line up with TRBD1. The germline V gene encodes CDR1 SNHLY and CDR2 FYNNEI. J gave up 6 bases and V 4 bases, and 9 bases lay outside the gene matches. This CDR3 comprises 15 residues. The CDR3 DNA follows: TGTGCCAGCAGTGGGACGACAGGGGGCTCGGGCGAGCAGTACTTC. Translated, it gives CASSGTTGGSGEQYF.

The genes are TRBV5-4 and TRBJ1-5, with 7 nucleotides matching TRBD1. This CDR3 is built from 13 residues. Per the germline V gene, CDR1 is SGHNT and CDR2 is YYREEE (reference sequence). V was pared by 2 bases and J by 7 bases, with 3 bases of the junction left unmatched. The CDR3 region is CASSFQGDQPQHF. The CDR3 DNA reads as TGTGCCAGCAGCTTCCAGGGGGACCAGCCCCAGCATTTT. The whole variable domain, filled in from reference TRBV5-4 and TRBJ1-5, reads ETGVTQSPTHLIKTRGQQVTLRCSSQSGHNTVSWYQQALGQGPQFIFQYYREEENGRGNFPPRFSGLQFPNYSSELNVNALELDDSALYLCASSFQGDQPQHFGDGTRLSIL.

The gene calls are TRBV28 and TRBJ1-1; 7 nucleotides line up with TRBD1. Per the germline V gene, CDR1 is MDHEN and CDR2 is SYDVKM. This CDR3 comprises 14 residues. J gave up 6 bases and V 6 bases, and 10 bases lay outside the gene matches. DNA of the CDR3: TGTGCCAGCAGCCCAAATACAGGGGTGGCTGAAGCTTTCTTT. Protein sequence: CASSPNTGVAEAFF.

The V and J genes are TRBV7-8 and TRBJ1-5; D uncertain. CDR3 length: 15 amino acids. V lost 5 bases to trimming and J lost 6 bases, with 17 bases between them. CDR1 is SGHVS, CDR2 FQNEAQ, per germline. The CDR3 nucleotides are TGTGCCAGCAGCCCGGGGAGGGTCGTCGGTCAGCCCCAGCATTTT. Its translation: CASSPGRVVGQPQHF. Full variable domain (missing parts from reference TRBV7-8 and TRBJ1-5): GAGVSQSPRYKVAKRGQDVALRCDPISGHVSLFWYQQALGQGPEFLTYFQNEAQLDKSGLPSDRFFAERPEGSVSTLKIQRTQQEDSAVYLCASSPGRVVGQPQHFGDGTRLSIL.

The chain joins TRBV6-6 to TRBJ2-1; D might be TRBD2 (6 bases). The germline V gene encodes CDR1 MNHNY and CDR2 SVGAGI (reference sequence). Trimming pared 6 bases from V and 3 bases from J, leaving 15 bases between. The CDR3 runs 15 residues. The CDR3 loop reads CASRPTGGYYNEQFF. The CDR3 DNA follows: TGTGCCAGCAGGCCTACTGGAGGGTACTACAATGAGCAGTTCTTC.

The chain recombines TRBV14 with TRBJ1-4; D perhaps matches TRBD1 (6 bases). The CDR3 length is 13 residues. V was trimmed by 4 bases and J by 4 bases, leaving 7 bases between them. The germline CDR1 and CDR2 sequences are SGHDN and FVKESK. CDR3 in amino acids: CASSRQVNEKLFF. The CDR3 coding sequence is TGTGCCAGCAGCCGACAGGTTAATGAAAAACTGTTTTTT.

This clone was detected a few times. The chain joins TRBV4-1 to TRBJ2-3; 9 nucleotides match TRBD2. The ends lost 6 bases at V and 2 bases at J; junction bases unmatched: 3. Per the germline V gene, CDR1 is MGHRA and CDR2 is YSYEKL. CDR3 length equals 14 residues. The CDR3 sequence: CASRAGGYTDTQYF. CDR3 bases: TGCGCCAGCAGAGCGGGGGGATACACAGATACGCAGTATTTT.

There are a few counts of this clone. The chain combines TRBV5-1 with TRBJ2-3; 8 bases line up with TRBD2. Germline assignment: CDR1 SGHRS and CDR2 YFSETQ. There are 16 residues in the CDR3. J lost 3 bases, V lost 1 base, and 7 bases had no gene match. CDR3 sequence reads: CASSLRAGGPTDTQYF. In DNA, the CDR3 is TGCGCCAGCAGCTTGAGGGCGGGAGGACCTACAGATACGCAGTATTTT. Full variable domain (remainder filled in from reference TRBV5-1 and TRBJ2-3): KAGVTQTPRYLIKTRGQQVTLSCSPISGHRSVSWYQQTPGQGLQFLFEYFSETQRNKGNFPGRFSGRQFSNSRSEMNVSTLELGDSALYLCASSLRAGGPTDTQYFGPGTRLTVL.

The J gene is TRBJ2-7, the V gene TRBV6-1, with a weak D call TRBD2 (6 bases). Trimming shortened V by 1 base and J by 3 bases, and 16 bases separated the two germline ends. The CDR3 is 16 amino acids. CDR1 is MNHNS, CDR2 SASEGT, per germline. CDR3 DNA: TGTGCCAGCAGTGAAGAGTGGGGCGGGACTCACTACGAGCAGTACTTC. It translates to CASSEEWGGTHYEQYF.

The CDR3 is CASSPNRDNTEAFF. For the CDR3, the DNA is TGTGCCAGCTCACCGAACAGGGATAACACTGAAGCTTTCTTT. The J gene is TRBJ1-1, the V gene TRBV18; D is perhaps TRBD1 (6 bases). The V gene lost 3 bases and the J gene lost 2 bases, with 10 bases spanning the gap. There are 14 residues in the CDR3. Germline CDR1 KGHSH, CDR2 LQKENI.

The CDR3 protein is CAWSFQVHNEQFF. For the CDR3, the DNA is TGTGCCTGGAGTTTCCAGGTCCACAATGAGCAGTTCTTC. The rearrangement links TRBV30 to TRBJ2-1; D gene ambiguous. Germline CDR1 GTSNPN, CDR2 SVGIG (reference sequence). V was pared by 2 bases and J by 5 bases, with 10 bases between. The CDR3 consists of 13 residues. The full variable domain, its missing parts supplied by reference TRBV30 and TRBJ2-1, is SQTIHQWPATLVQPVGSPLSLECTVEGTSNPNLYWYRQAAGRGLQLLFYSVGIGQISSEVPQNLSASRPQDRQFILSSKKLLLSDSGFYLCAWSFQVHNEQFFGPGTRLTVL.

In this sample, this clone turned up once. V gene TRBV4-2 combines with J gene TRBJ2-5, with D tentatively TRBD2 (6 bases). Trimming took 0 bases from V and 5 from J, leaving 10 bases between them. Germline V gene data show CDR1 as LGHNA and CDR2 as YNFKEQ. The CDR3 sequence is 14 residues long. The CDR3 DNA is TGTGCCAGCAGCCAAGATTTGGGGAGGGAGACCCAGTACTTC. Translated: CASSQDLGRETQYF.

The chain couples TRBV10-3 to TRBJ2-1; a possible D gene is TRBD1 (6 bases). The CDR3 extends over 15 amino acids. V was cut by 1 base and J by 8 bases, with 15 bases left in between. The germline CDR1 and CDR2 sequences are ENHRY and SYGVKD. CDR3 nucleotide sequence: TGTGCCATCAGTGAGTTTCGACAGGTTCTCGATGAGCAGTTCTTC. Encoded protein: CAISEFRQVLDEQFF.

The CDR3 loop reads CASSDGGQGISQPQHF. The CDR3, as DNA: TGTGCCAGCAGTGATGGCGGACAGGGGATAAGTCAGCCCCAGCATTTT. This rearrangement joins TRBV6-1 to TRBJ1-5, with TRBD1 identical over 9 bases. The V gene's germline CDR1 is MNHNS and CDR2 SASEGT. The junction had 9 bases not matched to a gene; V was cut back by 3 bases and J by 6 bases. The CDR3 runs to 16 residues.

This clone has only one observation. The V and J genes are TRBV19 and TRBJ2-7; D ambiguous. The germline V gene has CDR1 LNHDA and CDR2 SQIVND (reference sequence). The length of the CDR3 is 13 residues. With 4 bases removed from V and 1 base from J, the gap between germline ends came to 8 bases. The CDR3 nucleotides read TGTGCCAGTAGTAAGACTGATTCCTACGAGCAGTACTTC. This codes for CASSKTDSYEQYF. Together with reference TRBV19 and TRBJ2-7, the CDR3 gives the full variable domain: DGGITQSPKYLFRKEGQNVTLSCEQNLNHDAMYWYRQDPGQGLRLIYYSQIVNDFQKGDIAEGYSVSREKKESFPLTVTSAQKNPTAFYLCASSKTDSYEQYFGPGTRLTVT.

CDR3 nucleotide sequence: TGTGCCTGGAGTGTAGGACAGACCTACGAGCAGTACTTC. Protein: CAWSVGQTYEQYF. The chain employs TRBV30 and TRBJ2-7; D may be TRBD1 (6 bases). This CDR3 contains 13 residues. Germline V lookup: CDR1 GTSNPN, CDR2 SVGIG (reference sequence). V was pared by 0 bases and J by 2 bases, with 8 bases between.

The chain combines TRBV7-6 with TRBJ2-3; no clear D. CDR3 length: 12 amino acids. Trimming left V 1 base short and J 5 bases short, with 4 bases between. CDR1 is SGHVS and CDR2 is FNYEAQ in the germline V gene. As DNA, the CDR3 is TGTGCCAGCAGCTTAGAGCTAGATACGCAGTATTTT. It yields the protein CASSLELDTQYF.

This clone was seen once. Other DNA variants within this sample encode the same CDR3. The V and J genes are TRBV6-1 and TRBJ1-1; TRBD1 aligns across 9 bases. CDR1 MNHNS and CDR2 SASEGT come from the germline V gene. V trimming: 6 bases; J trimming: 0 bases; junction bases outside the gene matches: 2. This CDR3 is built from 14 residues. This chain's CDR3 is CASRGQGMNTEAFF. The CDR3 DNA reads as TGTGCCAGCAGGGGACAGGGTATGAACACTGAAGCTTTCTTT.